The 10 T cell receptor beta chains reported below all come from one sample, sequenced in a study of CD8 T cells in Susac syndrome. The authors reverse transcribed roughly 0.5 to 1 ug RNA with random hexamers. In TCRdb, the immunoSEQ multiplex PCR reads were re-called with MiXCR into one record per CDR3 protein. The sample lists about 190,000 distinct CDR3 sequences, more than 85% seen once, with about 0.15% in the top ten. The sample was CD8+ T cells from PBMCs. All receptors derive from a human donor with Susac syndrome.

V is TRBV9 and J is TRBJ1-5; tentatively, D is TRBD1 (5 bases). The CDR3 is made up of 17 amino acids. V shed 1 base and J shed 0 bases, with 14 bases lying between them. Germline CDR1 SGDLS, CDR2 YYNGEE. The CDR3 bases are TGTGCCAGCAGCGTACCTCCAGGGCAGAATAGCAATCAGCCCCAGCATTTT. It yields the protein CASSVPPGQNSNQPQHF.

In this sample, this clonotype turned up once. The rearrangement uses TRBV15 and TRBJ2-3; D may be TRBD1 or TRBD2 (6 bases each). The germline V gene encodes CDR1 LNHNV and CDR2 YYDKDF (reference sequence). The CDR3 is 15 amino acids. The V end lost 3 bases, the J end lost 0 bases, and 10 bases lay between the germline ends. The CDR3 is CATSRLGGSTDTQYF. CDR3 sequence (DNA): TGTGCCACCAGCAGGCTCGGGGGCAGCACAGATACGCAGTATTTT. Together with reference TRBV15 and TRBJ2-3, the CDR3 gives the full variable domain: DAMVIQNPRYQVTQFGKPVTLSCSQTLNHNVMYWYQQKSSQAPKLLFHYYDKDFNNEADTPDNFQSRRPNTSFCFLDIRSPGLGDTAMYLCATSRLGGSTDTQYFGPGTRLTVL.

This clonotype was observed once. The V call is TRBV11-2, the J call TRBJ2-6; 8 bases line up with TRBD1. V shed 1 base and J 0 bases; nucleotides not matched to a gene: 2. Germline lookup yields CDR1 SGHAT and CDR2 FQNNGV. The CDR3 runs to 17 residues. The CDR3 DNA sequence: TGTGCCAGCAGCTTAGGACAGGGGAGCTCTGGGGCCAACGTCCTGACTTTC. This codes for CASSLGQGSSGANVLTF.

V usage is TRBV12-5 and J usage is TRBJ2-2; 11 bases are shared with TRBD2. Trimming cost V 7 bases and J 15 bases; bases outside gene matches: 25. The CDR3 is made up of 18 amino acids. In germline, CDR1 is LGHNT, CDR2 FRNRAP. The CDR3 DNA is TGTGCTAGTGCCCCGGTCCCGCTAGCGGGGGGCCGAACAGGAGAATTGTTTTTT. Translated, it gives CASAPVPLAGGRTGELFF.

The CDR3 is CASSFKGNTEAFF. The CDR3 DNA reads as TGTGCCAGCAGCTTTAAGGGGAACACTGAAGCTTTCTTT. The J gene is TRBJ1-1, the V gene TRBV5-4; D is undetermined. V lost 2 bases and J lost 1, with 6 bases in between. CDR3 length: 13 amino acids. Per germline, CDR1 SGHNT and CDR2 YYREEE (reference sequence).

This sequence joins TRBV30 and TRBJ1-4; tentatively, D is TRBD1 (5 bases). The CDR3 has 10 amino acids. V lost 5 bases, J lost 13 bases, and 11 bases lay in between. Germline assignment: CDR1 GTSNPN and CDR2 SVGIG (reference sequence). This chain's CDR3 is CAWGEGPLFF. CDR3 bases: TGTGCCTGGGGGGAGGGGCCACTGTTTTTT. Full variable domain (rest looked up from reference TRBV30 and TRBJ1-4): SQTIHQWPATLVQPVGSPLSLECTVEGTSNPNLYWYRQAAGRGLQLLFYSVGIGQISSEVPQNLSASRPQDRQFILSSKKLLLSDSGFYLCAWGEGPLFFGSGTQLSVL.

The V call is TRBV28, the J call TRBJ2-1; D is uncertain. The germline V gene has CDR1 MDHEN and CDR2 SYDVKM. This CDR3 has 12 amino acids. With 1 base removed from V and 6 bases from J, the gap between germline ends came to 4 bases. CDR3 DNA sequence: TGTGCCAGCAGTTTATCCCTCAATGAGCAGTTCTTC. Translating it yields CASSLSLNEQFF.

This chain links TRBV5-1 with TRBJ2-2; TRBD1 agrees at 8 bases. CDR3 size: 18 residues. In germline, CDR1 is SGHRS, CDR2 YFSETQ. Losses at the gene ends were 5 bases for V and 3 bases for J; bases not matched to a gene: 15. Written as DNA, the CDR3 is TGCGCCAGCAGTAAAACCTTCAGGGGGCGGAAGGACACCGGGGAGCTGTTTTTT. Protein: CASSKTFRGRKDTGELFF.

The chain couples TRBV4-2 to TRBJ1-2; the D is unclear. The CDR3 totals 15 residues. Germline-derived CDR1 and CDR2 are LGHNA and YNFKEQ. Trimming removed 0 bases at V and 4 bases at J, with 12 bases between. The CDR3 nucleotides are TGTGCCAGCAGCCAAGATGGTACGGCCCGCTATGGCTACACCTTC. Its protein is CASSQDGTARYGYTF.

This chain connects TRBV4-1 to TRBJ2-1, with TRBD2 matching over 14 bases. The CDR3 length is 15 residues. Germline lookup yields CDR1 MGHRA and CDR2 YSYEKL. The V and J ends lost 4 bases and 10 bases, in that order; junction bases with no gene match: 6. The CDR3 DNA is TGCGCCAGCAGCCGCGGACTAGCGGGGGGCTTGGAGCAGTTCTTC. The encoded protein is CASSRGLAGGLEQFF.